The clone carrying this T cell receptor beta chain was seen a handful of times. The antigen is unknown. The data are from a study of identical twins. The study, taken as a whole, reports: The abundant beta clonotypes from cord blood had fewer insertions, and memory repertoires had none of this. Where out-of-frame alpha sequences were twin-shared, they showed excess low generation probability. Invariant cells of the MAIT and iNKT types might have partly distorted the zero-insertion analyses.

With 2 bases clipped from V and 4 bases from J, the junction kept 5 bases outside the gene matches. This CDR3 comprises 16 residues. Germline loops: CDR1 SGHTA, CDR2 FQGTGA. In TCRdb, the 5' RACE reads were re-called with MiXCR into one record per CDR3 protein. The repertoire consists of about 240,000 distinct CDR3 sequences, with roughly 13% occurring once and the leading ten covering 3.5% to 5%. This same sample was also part of a study on yellow fever vaccine responses in identical twins.

Sequencing was carried out using memory (CD45RO+) T cells sorted from blood. This clonotype was obtained from a woman aged 18-29 years in good health. The chain uses TRBV7-3 and TRBJ2-3; 11 bases are a match to TRBD2. The DNA for the CDR3 is TGTGCCAGCAGCTTATCTAGCGGGGGGCCGGCAGATACGCAGTATTTT. Translating it yields CASSLSSGGPADTQYF.